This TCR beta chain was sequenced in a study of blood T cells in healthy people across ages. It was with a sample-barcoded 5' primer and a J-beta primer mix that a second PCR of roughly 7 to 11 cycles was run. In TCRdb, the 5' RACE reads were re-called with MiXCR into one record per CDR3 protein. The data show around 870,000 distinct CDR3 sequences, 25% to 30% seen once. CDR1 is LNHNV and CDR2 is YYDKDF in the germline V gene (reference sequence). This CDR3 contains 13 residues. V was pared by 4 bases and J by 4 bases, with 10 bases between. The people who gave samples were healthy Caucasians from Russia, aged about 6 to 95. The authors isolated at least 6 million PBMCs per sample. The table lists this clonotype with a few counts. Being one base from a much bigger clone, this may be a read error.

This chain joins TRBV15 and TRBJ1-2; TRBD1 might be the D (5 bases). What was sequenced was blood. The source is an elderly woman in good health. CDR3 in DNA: TGTGCCACCAGCAAGCGGGACCGCTATGGCTACACCTTC. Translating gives CATSKRDRYGYTF.